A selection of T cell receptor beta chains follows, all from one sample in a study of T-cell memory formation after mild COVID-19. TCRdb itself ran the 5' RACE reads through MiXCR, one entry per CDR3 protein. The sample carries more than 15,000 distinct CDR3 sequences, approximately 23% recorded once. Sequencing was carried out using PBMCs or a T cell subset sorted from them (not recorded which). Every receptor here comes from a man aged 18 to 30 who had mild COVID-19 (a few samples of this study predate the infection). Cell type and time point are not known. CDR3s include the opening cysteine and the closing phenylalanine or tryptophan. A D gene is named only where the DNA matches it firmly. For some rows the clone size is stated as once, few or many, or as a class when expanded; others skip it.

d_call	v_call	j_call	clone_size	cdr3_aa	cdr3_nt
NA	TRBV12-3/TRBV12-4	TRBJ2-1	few	CASSDPGEKIYNEQFF	TGTGCCAGCAGTGATCCGGGGGAAAAAATTTACAATGAGCAGTTCTTC
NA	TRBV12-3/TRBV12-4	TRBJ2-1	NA	CASKLGPRNEQFF	TGTGCCAGCAAACTCGGCCCGAGGAATGAGCAGTTCTTC
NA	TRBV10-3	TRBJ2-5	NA	CAISEEEVGTQYF	TGTGCCATCAGTGAGGAGGAAGTTGGGACCCAGTACTTC
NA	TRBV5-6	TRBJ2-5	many	CASSPRIVVFQETQYF	TGTGCCAGCAGCCCTCGTATAGTTGTCTTCCAAGAGACCCAGTACTTC
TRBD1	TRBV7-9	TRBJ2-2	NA	CASSLTGDLQLNTGELFF	TGTGCCAGCAGCTTGACAGGGGACCTACAATTGAACACCGGGGAGCTGTTTTTT
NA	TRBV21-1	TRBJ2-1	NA	CASNGTAFNEQFF	TGTGCCAGCAACGGGACAGCCTTTAATGAGCAGTTCTTC
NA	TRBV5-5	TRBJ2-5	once	CASSLAFRQETQYF	TGTGCCAGCAGCTTGGCTTTCCGCCAAGAGACCCAGTACTTC
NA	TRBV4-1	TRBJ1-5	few	CASSQRLGQPQHF	TGCGCCAGCAGCCAACGGCTAGGGCAGCCCCAGCATTTT
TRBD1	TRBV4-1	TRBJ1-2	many	CASSRQGQVLNGYTF	TGCGCCAGCAGCCGACAGGGACAGGTGCTTAATGGCTACACCTTC
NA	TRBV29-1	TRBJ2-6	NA	CSVDQASGANVLTF	TGCAGCGTTGATCAGGCCTCTGGGGCCAACGTCCTGACTTTC
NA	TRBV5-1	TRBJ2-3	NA	CASSLTRSGSRTDTQYF	TGCGCCAGCAGCTTGACCAGGTCTGGTTCCCGCACAGATACGCAGTATTTT
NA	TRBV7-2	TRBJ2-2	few	CASSFFWGGELFF	TGTGCCAGCAGTTTTTTCTGGGGTGGTGAGCTGTTTTTT
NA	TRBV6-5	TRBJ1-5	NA	CASSYSGGSNQPQHF	TGTGCCAGCAGTTACTCGGGGGGAAGCAATCAGCCCCAGCATTTT
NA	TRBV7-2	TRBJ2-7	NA	CASSLGRDYEQYF	TGTGCCAGCAGCTTAGGCCGGGACTACGAGCAGTACTTC
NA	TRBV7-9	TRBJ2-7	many	CASSLAGQHYEQYF	TGTGCCAGCAGCTTAGCCGGGCAACACTACGAGCAGTACTTC
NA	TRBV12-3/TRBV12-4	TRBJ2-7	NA	CASSLPGVSEQYF	TGTGCCAGCAGTTTACCTGGAGTGAGCGAGCAGTACTTC
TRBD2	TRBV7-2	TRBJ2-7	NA	CASSLFPSPSGYSSYEQYF	TGTGCCAGCAGCTTATTCCCCTCTCCTAGCGGGTACAGCTCCTACGAGCAGTACTTC
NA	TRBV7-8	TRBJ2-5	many	CASSFGPLREETQYF	TGTGCCAGCAGCTTCGGTCCTCTGCGGGAAGAGACCCAGTACTTC
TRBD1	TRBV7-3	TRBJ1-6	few	CASSPGQGISPLHF	TGTGCCAGCAGCCCCGGACAGGGGATTTCACCCCTCCACTTT
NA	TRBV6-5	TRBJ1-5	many	CASSRLGASQPQHF	TGTGCCAGCAGTCGCCTGGGGGCGAGTCAGCCCCAGCATTTT
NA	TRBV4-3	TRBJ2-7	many	CASSQETDFYEQYF	TGCGCCAGCAGCCAAGAGACAGATTTCTACGAGCAGTACTTC
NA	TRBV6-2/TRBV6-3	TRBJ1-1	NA	CASSYSTRTEAFF	TGTGCCAGCAGTTACTCGACCAGGACTGAAGCTTTCTTT
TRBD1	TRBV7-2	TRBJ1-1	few	CASSLGTGWMNTEAFF	TGTGCCAGCAGCTTAGGGACAGGGTGGATGAACACTGAAGCTTTCTTT
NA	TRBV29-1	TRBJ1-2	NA	CSVGPDGYTF	TGCAGCGTTGGTCCCGATGGCTACACCTTC
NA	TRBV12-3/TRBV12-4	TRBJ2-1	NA	CASSLARWGAGADNEQFF	TGTGCCAGCAGTTTAGCCCGCTGGGGGGCGGGGGCCGACAATGAGCAGTTCTTC
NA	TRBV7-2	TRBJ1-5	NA	CASSARGGARQPQHF	TGTGCCAGCAGCGCCCGGGGGGGGGCTCGGCAGCCCCAGCATTTT
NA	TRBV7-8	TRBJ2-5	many	CASSLGPPKGETQYF	TGTGCCAGCAGCCTGGGACCACCGAAGGGGGAGACCCAGTACTTC
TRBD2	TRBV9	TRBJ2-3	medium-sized	CASSPGTSGGPTDTQYF	TGTGCCAGCAGCCCCGGGACTAGCGGGGGGCCCACAGATACGCAGTATTTT
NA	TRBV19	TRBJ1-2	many	CASSPMDGANYGYTF	TGTGCCAGTAGTCCGATGGACGGGGCTAACTATGGCTACACCTTC
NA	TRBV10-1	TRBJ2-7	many	CASSESSYEQYF	TGCGCCAGCAGTGAGTCCAGCTACGAGCAGTACTTC